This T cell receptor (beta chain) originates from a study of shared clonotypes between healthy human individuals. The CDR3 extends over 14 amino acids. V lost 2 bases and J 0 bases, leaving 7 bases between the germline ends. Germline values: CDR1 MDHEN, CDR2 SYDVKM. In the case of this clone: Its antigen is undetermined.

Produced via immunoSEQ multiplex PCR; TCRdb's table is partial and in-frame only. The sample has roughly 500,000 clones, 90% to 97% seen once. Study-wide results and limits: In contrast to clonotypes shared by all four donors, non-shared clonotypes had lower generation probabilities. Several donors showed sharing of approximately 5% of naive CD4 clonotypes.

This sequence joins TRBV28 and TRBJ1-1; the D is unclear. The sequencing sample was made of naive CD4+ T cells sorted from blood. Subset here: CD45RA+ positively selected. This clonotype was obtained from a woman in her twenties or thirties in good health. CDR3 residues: CASSLGVMNTEAFF. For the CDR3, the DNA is TGTGCCAGCAGTTTAGGGGTCATGAACACTGAAGCTTTCTTT. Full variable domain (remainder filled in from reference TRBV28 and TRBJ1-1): DVKVTQSSRYLVKRTGEKVFLECVQDMDHENMFWYRQDPGLGLRLIYFSYDVKMKEKGDIPEGYSVSREKKERFSLILESASTNQTSMYLCASSLGVMNTEAFFGQGTRLTVV.